This TCR beta chain was recovered during a study of radiotherapy plus CTLA-4 blockade in lung cancer. A note on this clone: Its target is not known.

This CDR3 comprises 16 residues. Germline lookup yields CDR1 LNHDA and CDR2 SQIVND (reference sequence). The J segment lost 9 bases and the V segment lost 0 bases, leaving 8 bases of the junction unmatched. Clones were read by immunoSEQ multiplex PCR, and TCRdb kept only the in-frame ones, dropping some. This table has 45,000 or so clones, 65% to 85% appearing once. General study points: Among blood TCR repertoires after radiotherapy plus ipilimumab, tumor-derived clones expanded.

The V gene is TRBV19, the J gene TRBJ1-6; TRBD1 matches at 7 bases. The source is a human donor with non-small cell lung cancer who had stable disease on radiotherapy plus ipilimumab. The sequencing used peripheral blood, collected from a patient treated with radiotherapy plus ipilimumab. Written as DNA, the CDR3 is TGTGCCAGTAGTATAGAAGGTCACAGGGGTGGTTCACCCCTCCACTTT. It codes for CASSIEGHRGGSPLHF. The full variable domain, in which reference TRBV19 and TRBJ1-6 provide the parts outside the CDR3, is DGGITQSPKYLFRKEGQNVTLSCEQNLNHDAMYWYRQDPGQGLRLIYYSQIVNDFQKGDIAEGYSVSREKKESFPLTVTSAQKNPTAFYLCASSIEGHRGGSPLHFGNGTRLTVT.